Listed below are T cell receptor beta chains from one sample, sequenced in a study of T cells in Graves' hyperthyroidism and ophthalmopathy. TCRdb itself ran the multiplex PCR reads through MiXCR, one entry per CDR3 protein. The table shows about 460,000 distinct CDR3 sequences, with 20% to 25% occurring only once. The specimen sequenced was blood. The receptors were gathered from a woman in her seventies with Graves' ophthalmopathy. CDR3s include the opening cysteine and the closing phenylalanine or tryptophan. D genes are given only for firm matches. Size is stated for part of the rows, as once, few or many counts, or as a class when the clone is expanded.

D: -; J: TRBJ1-1; size: -; V: TRBV9; DNA: TGTGCCAGCAGCTTCCGGTCGGGGGGGCATACTGAAGCTTTCTTT; CDR3: CASSFRSGGHTEAFF
D: -; J: TRBJ2-5; size: few; V: TRBV29-1; DNA: TGCAGCGTGGGGGGACAGAGCCTCCAAGAGACCCGGTACTTC; CDR3: CSVGGQSLQETRYF
D: TRBD1; J: TRBJ1-4; size: few; V: TRBV10-2; DNA: TGCGCCAGCAGTGTTGGGACAGTTGAAAAACTGTTTTTT; CDR3: CASSVGTVEKLFF
D: -; J: TRBJ1-3; size: -; V: TRBV7-6; DNA: TGTGCCAGCAGCCTCGTGGGCGGAAACACCATATATTTT; CDR3: CASSLVGGNTIYF
D: -; J: TRBJ1-1; size: many; V: TRBV12-3/TRBV12-4; DNA: TGTGCCAGCAAAAAGAACTGGGAGAGGACTGAAGCTTTCTTT; CDR3: CASKKNWERTEAFF
D: -; J: TRBJ1-6; size: -; V: TRBV20-1; DNA: TGCAGTGCTAGAGATGCGAACAGTCGGAATTCACCCCTCCACTTT; CDR3: CSARDANSRNSPLHF
D: TRBD1; J: TRBJ2-1; size: -; V: TRBV6-1; DNA: TGTGCCAGCAGTGAAGACGACAGGGCCCCCTACAATGAGCAGTTCTTC; CDR3: CASSEDDRAPYNEQFF
D: -; J: TRBJ2-1; size: few; V: TRBV10-3; DNA: TGTGCCATCAGTGGGGGACTCCAGAGCTCCTACAATGAGCAGTTCTTC; CDR3: CAISGGLQSSYNEQFF
D: TRBD1; J: TRBJ2-5; size: few; V: TRBV27; DNA: TGTGCCAGCAGTTTCGGGACAGCAAAAGAGACCCAGTACTTC; CDR3: CASSFGTAKETQYF
D: -; J: TRBJ1-1; size: -; V: TRBV2; DNA: TGTGCCAGCAGTGAAAGAGGGGGGGGCTCTGAAGCTTTCTTT; CDR3: CASSERGGGSEAFF
D: -; J: TRBJ1-5; size: -; V: TRBV20-1; DNA: TGCAGTGCTAGAGACGTCCTGGGCAATCAGCCCCAGCATTTT; CDR3: CSARDVLGNQPQHF
D: -; J: TRBJ2-3; size: -; V: TRBV3-1; DNA: TGTGCCAGCTCCCCGCCGTTACACACAGATACGCAGTATTTT; CDR3: CASSPPLHTDTQYF
D: TRBD2; J: TRBJ2-2; size: few; V: TRBV6-1; DNA: TGTGCCAGCAGCCTCAGTTGGGGGGGAACCGGGGAGCTGTTTTTT; CDR3: CASSLSWGGTGELFF
D: -; J: TRBJ1-2; size: -; V: TRBV30; DNA: TGTGCCTGGAGTAAGACAAGGAGTTTCTATGGCTACACCTTC; CDR3: CAWSKTRSFYGYTF
D: -; J: TRBJ2-2; size: -; V: TRBV2; DNA: TGTGCCAGCAGTTGGGGGACCCGTCGCGGAGGGGAGCTGTTTTTT; CDR3: CASSWGTRRGGELFF
D: -; J: TRBJ2-1; size: few; V: TRBV5-1; DNA: TGCGCCAGCAGCCCGGGGGCTGTGGACAATGAGCAGTTCTTC; CDR3: CASSPGAVDNEQFF
D: TRBD1; J: TRBJ1-1; size: -; V: TRBV6-1; DNA: TGTGCCAGCAGTCCCGGGACAGGGACTGAGGGGGACACTGAAGCTTTCTTT; CDR3: CASSPGTGTEGDTEAFF
D: -; J: TRBJ1-4; size: many; V: TRBV11-2; DNA: TGTGCCAGCAGCTCCCTTGACGGGGGTGCAGTGGAACTGTTTTTT; CDR3: CASSSLDGGAVELFF
D: -; J: TRBJ2-7; size: -; V: TRBV7-8; DNA: TGTGCCAGCAGCGATCGACAACCTTCCTACGAGCAGTACTTC; CDR3: CASSDRQPSYEQYF
D: -; J: TRBJ2-4; size: few; V: TRBV25-1; DNA: TGTGCCAGCGGTTCAACAGGGTTTCCGTTTATTCAGTACTTC; CDR3: CASGSTGFPFIQYF
D: TRBD1; J: TRBJ1-1; size: -; V: TRBV11-1; DNA: TGTGCCAGCAGCCCAGGGGGCCGGGGAACTGAAGCTTTCTTT; CDR3: CASSPGGRGTEAFF
D: TRBD1; J: TRBJ1-1; size: many; V: TRBV20-1; DNA: TGCAGTGCTAGGAGGGACAGTAGAACGGCTGAAGCTTTCTTT; CDR3: CSARRDSRTAEAFF
D: -; J: TRBJ2-7; size: -; V: TRBV29-1; DNA: TGCAGCGTTACAAGAGGAGGGAGCTCCTACGAGCAGTACTTC; CDR3: CSVTRGGSSYEQYF
D: TRBD2; J: TRBJ2-7; size: many; V: TRBV3-1; DNA: TGTGCCAGCAGCCACGGGACTAGCGGGAGTAATTGGTACGAGCAGTACTTC; CDR3: CASSHGTSGSNWYEQYF
D: TRBD1; J: TRBJ1-2; size: -; V: TRBV19; DNA: TGTGCCAGTAGTTCCCGTCGGACAGGGGGCAACTATGGCTACACCTTC; CDR3: CASSSRRTGGNYGYTF
D: -; J: TRBJ1-4; size: few; V: TRBV7-9; DNA: TGTGCCAGCAGCCGACTTGTCCGGGAAAAACTGTTTTTT; CDR3: CASSRLVREKLFF
D: TRBD2; J: TRBJ2-3; size: few; V: TRBV15; DNA: TGTGCCACCAGCAGAGCGGGGGGCGGGAGGGGCGTCACAGATACGCAGTATTTT; CDR3: CATSRAGGGRGVTDTQYF
D: -; J: TRBJ2-7; size: -; V: TRBV18; DNA: TGTGCCAGCTCACCTTGGGGAATGTTATACGAGCAGTACTTC; CDR3: CASSPWGMLYEQYF
D: TRBD1; J: TRBJ1-1; size: few; V: TRBV12-3/TRBV12-4; DNA: TGTGCCAGCAGTACGGGACAGCCCGATCTTGAAGCTTTCTTT; CDR3: CASSTGQPDLEAFF
D: -; J: TRBJ2-7; size: -; V: TRBV20-1; DNA: TGCAGTGCTAGCGGGACTTCGGGGAACGAGCAGTACTTC; CDR3: CSASGTSGNEQYF
D: -; J: TRBJ2-5; size: few; V: TRBV5-1; DNA: TGCGCCAGCAGCTTGGGTCCTGACCAAGAGACCCAGTACTTC; CDR3: CASSLGPDQETQYF
D: -; J: TRBJ2-7; size: -; V: TRBV6-2/TRBV6-3; DNA: TGTGCCAGCAGAGACAGCGGCAGGGGCTACGAGCAGTACTTC; CDR3: CASRDSGRGYEQYF
D: -; J: TRBJ2-1; size: -; V: TRBV6-2/TRBV6-3; DNA: TGTGCCAGCAGTCGCCGGGCATCTAGGAGGAATGAGCAGTTCTTC; CDR3: CASSRRASRRNEQFF
D: -; J: TRBJ2-3; size: few; V: TRBV11-2; DNA: TGTGCCAGCAGCTTAGGGAGGGGGGAAATCACAGATACGCAGTATTTT; CDR3: CASSLGRGEITDTQYF